This TCR beta chain emerged from a study of cytomegalovirus exposure and HLA in healthy donors. Study context: Roughly four fifths of a few hundred genotyped donors fell in the Caucasian-associated ancestry cluster.

The CDR3 has 13 amino acids. In germline, CDR1 is SGHTA, CDR2 FQGNSA. V shed 5 bases and J shed 4 bases, with 11 bases lying between them. Primers: 60 Vbeta forward and 13 Jbeta reverse. Assay: immunoSEQ multiplex PCR; the TCRdb copy retains only in-frame clones and omits some. The profile shows tens of thousands of clones, roughly 84% of them singletons. Sequenced material: PBMCs. The source is a woman younger than 45 in good health and CMV-seronegative. The V call is TRBV7-2, the J call TRBJ1-2; D is undetermined. The CDR3 bases are TGTGCCAGCAGCCTCCTGTCGGGCTATGGCTACACCTTC. Amino acid sequence: CASSLLSGYGYTF.